The next 22 T cell receptor beta chains were all read from a single sample in a study of human T cells and chemical hapten exposure. Time point here: patch test 3, about 24 weeks after DPC sensitization. Treatment meaning: therapeutic diphenylcyclopropenone sensitization with weekly scalp DPC. TCRdb redid the calling of the RACE reads with MiXCR, one entry per CDR3 protein. The table includes roughly 89,000 distinct CDR3 sequences, approximately 10% detected once. The sample consisted of whole blood, taken in connection with sensitization to the hapten diphenylcyclopropenone (DPC). These receptors were collected from a woman aged 30 to 39 with alopecia areata. Some clones in this sample may be carry-over from other donors' samples.

The chain is built from TRBV7-2 and TRBJ2-3; D possibly corresponds to TRBD1 (5 bases). Trimming removed 5 bases from V and 4 bases from J, with 13 bases in between. The CDR3 is made up of 14 amino acids. CDR1 and CDR2 from the germline V gene are SGHTA and FQGNSA. CDR3 sequence reads: CASSPRGYADTQYF. CDR3 sequence (DNA): TGTGCCAGCAGCCCAAGGGGATATGCAGATACGCAGTATTTT.

This clonotype has only a few counts. V and J are TRBV7-9 and TRBJ2-1; no reliable D call. V lost 5 bases to trimming and J lost 4 bases, with 6 bases between them. Germline V gene sequence: CDR1 SEHNR, CDR2 FQNEAQ (reference sequence). The CDR3 extends over 12 amino acids. The CDR3 region has the DNA TGTGCCAGCAGCCGCTTTTACAATGAGCAGTTCTTC. Its protein is CASSRFYNEQFF.

This clonotype was picked up a small number of times. This rearrangement joins TRBV6-1 to TRBJ1-6; 8 bases map to TRBD1. J lost 7 bases, V lost 2 bases, and 4 bases had no gene match. The CDR3 has 15 residues. Germline CDR1 and CDR2: MNHNS and SASEGT. The CDR3 DNA follows: TGTGCCAGCAGTGAATTAACAGGGGGGAATTCACCCCTCCACTTT. Translated: CASSELTGGNSPLHF.

With respect to this clonotype: A much larger clone lies a single base off, so this may be a read error. In DNA, the CDR3 is TGCAGCGTTGAAGGGATGGGTCTCATGAACACTGAAGCTTTCTTT. It yields the protein CSVEGMGLMNTEAFF. V usage is TRBV29-1 and J usage is TRBJ1-1; D gene ambiguous. This CDR3 contains 15 residues. The V and J ends lost 1 base and 0 bases respectively, with 12 bases between them. Germline V gene data show CDR1 as SQVTM and CDR2 as ANQGSEA.

Points on this clonotype: Compared with germline, one end of the junction differs, possibly owing to a read error. CDR3 sequence (DNA): TGTGCCAGCAGAGAAACTGGGTTTAGCAATCGGCCCCAGCATTTT. Its protein product is CASRETGFSNRPQHF. This sequence joins TRBV28 and TRBJ1-5; D is unresolved. Germline loops: CDR1 MDHEN, CDR2 SYDVKM. The CDR3 covers 15 residues.

The CDR3 protein is CSAKNSRGNNEQFF. The DNA for the CDR3 is TGCAGTGCTAAGAATTCTAGGGGGAACAATGAGCAGTTCTTC. J is TRBJ2-1 and V is TRBV20-1, with a possible D match to TRBD1 (6 bases). The CDR3 length is 14 residues. Trimming took 4 bases from V and 5 from J, leaving 15 bases between them. Germline lookup yields CDR1 DFQATT and CDR2 SNEGSKA (reference sequence).

This clonotype appeared many times. The gene calls are TRBV28 and TRBJ2-7, with 7 bases identical to TRBD2. Germline loops: CDR1 MDHEN, CDR2 SYDVKM. J lost 6 bases, V lost 6 bases, and 8 bases had no gene match. The CDR3 is 13 residues long. The CDR3, as DNA: TGTGCCAGCAGGTGGACTAGTCGGACCGAGCAGTACTTC. Encoded protein: CASRWTSRTEQYF.

This clonotype has at least ten counts. The rearrangement uses TRBV12-3 or TRBV12-4 and TRBJ2-1; D gene uncertain. The V end lost 5 bases, the J end lost 8 bases, and 7 bases lay between the germline ends. This CDR3 contains 11 residues. As DNA, the CDR3 is TGTGCCAGCAGTCCGCGATATGAGCAGTTCTTC. Its protein product is CASSPRYEQFF.

This chain links TRBV4-1 with TRBJ1-5; no clear D gene. V was clipped by 4 bases and J by 0 bases, with 7 bases between them. The CDR3 runs to 14 residues. Germline assignment: CDR1 MGHRA and CDR2 YSYEKL. CDR3 DNA sequence: TGCGCCAGCAGCCTCGAGTATAGCAATCAGCCCCAGCATTTT. Translating it yields CASSLEYSNQPQHF.

The chain carries TRBV9 and TRBJ2-2, with no clear D. In germline, CDR1 is SGDLS, CDR2 YYNGEE. With 0 bases removed from V and 2 bases from J, the gap between germline ends came to 5 bases. CDR3 size: 14 residues. The CDR3 nucleotides read TGTGCCAGCAGCGTAGCTACCAACACCGGGGAGCTGTTTTTT. Translation: CASSVATNTGELFF.

This clonotype was seen ten or more times. The DNA for the CDR3 is TGCAGTGCTAGACCCCCTAGCGGGGGAAGTGAGCAGTTCTTC. It encodes CSARPPSGGSEQFF. This chain connects TRBV20-1 to TRBJ2-1; 10 positions match TRBD2. Germline V lookup: CDR1 DFQATT, CDR2 SNEGSKA (reference sequence). Trimming took 2 bases from V and 9 from J; bases not matched to a gene: 7. The CDR3 runs to 14 residues.

This clonotype has only a few counts. CDR3 bases: TGTGCCAGCAGCCAAGATCTTTCCACGCCCTACGAGCAGTACTTC. Amino acid sequence: CASSQDLSTPYEQYF. J is TRBJ2-7 and V is TRBV3-1, with D unclear. The CDR3 contains 15 residues. CDR1 is LGHDT, CDR2 YNNKEL, per germline (reference sequence). With 0 bases removed from V and 2 bases from J, the gap between germline ends came to 11 bases.

This clonotype has ten or more counts. V is TRBV7-2 and J is TRBJ1-5; tentative D call: TRBD1 (5 bases). V was clipped by 1 base and J by 3 bases, with 10 bases between them. The CDR3 is 15 residues long. Per the germline V gene, CDR1 is SGHTA and CDR2 is FQGNSA. In nucleotides, the CDR3 is TGTGCCAGCAGCTTAGTGGCAGGGTACAATCAGCCCCAGCATTTT. Translation gives CASSLVAGYNQPQHF. Supplemented by reference TRBV7-2 and TRBJ1-5, the full variable domain reads GAGVSQSPSNKVTEKGKDVELRCDPISGHTALYWYRQSLGQGLEFLIYFQGNSAPDKSGLPSDRFSAERTGGSVSTLTIQRTQQEDSAVYLCASSLVAGYNQPQHFGDGTRLSIL.

This clonotype was seen repeatedly, ten times or more. The chain recombines TRBV7-9 with TRBJ2-7, with 9 bases lining up with TRBD1. The CDR3 contains 13 residues. Looked up from germline, CDR1 is SEHNR and CDR2 is FQNEAQ (reference sequence). The junction had 2 bases not matched to a gene; V was cut back by 6 bases and J by 2 bases. The CDR3 reads CASRGQGTYEQYF. CDR3 DNA sequence: TGTGCCAGCAGGGGACAGGGAACCTACGAGCAGTACTTC.

The chain links TRBV6-1 to TRBJ1-4; D is uncertain. Trimming took off 6 bases at V and 3 bases at J, with 14 bases between the two ends. The CDR3 has 15 amino acids. Germline V lookup: CDR1 MNHNS, CDR2 SASEGT. The CDR3 region is CASRNQLWSNEKLFF. The CDR3 nucleotides are TGTGCCAGCAGAAACCAGCTTTGGTCTAATGAAAAACTGTTTTTT.

CDR3 DNA: TGTGCCAGCAGCCAAGATATGGAGAACCCTAGCACAGATACGCAGTATTTT. This codes for CASSQDMENPSTDTQYF. The chain joins TRBV14 to TRBJ2-3; no clear D gene. The V gene's germline CDR1 is SGHDN and CDR2 FVKESK. V was shortened by 0 bases and J by 0 bases, with 13 bases between the two germline ends. This CDR3 contains 17 residues. Filled out from reference TRBV14 and TRBJ2-3, the complete variable domain reads EAGVTQFPSHSVIEKGQTVTLRCDPISGHDNLYWYRRVMGKEIKFLLHFVKESKQDESGMPNNRFLAERTGGTYSTLKVQPAELEDSGVYFCASSQDMENPSTDTQYFGPGTRLTVL.

In the case of this clonotype: A read error may explain this, as a much larger clone is one base away. The chain combines TRBV29-1 with TRBJ1-1, with TRBD1 as a possible D gene (6 bases). Germline CDR1 is SQVTM and CDR2 is ANQGSEA. The CDR3 contains 12 residues. The V gene lost 3 bases and the J gene lost 1 base, with 6 bases spanning the gap. The CDR3: CSVDRGNTEAFF. DNA of the CDR3: TGCAGCGTTGACAGGGGGAACACTGAAGCTTTCTTT.

This clonotype was observed at least ten times. The genes are TRBV7-6 and TRBJ2-3; 7 bases line up with TRBD1. V was clipped by 5 bases and J by 8 bases; unmatched bases: 7. The CDR3 length is 13 residues. Germline assignment: CDR1 SGHVS and CDR2 FNYEAQ. The CDR3 region has the DNA TGTGCCAGCAGCCCCAGGGGGTCTGGTACGCAGTATTTT. Protein: CASSPRGSGTQYF. Combining the CDR3 with reference TRBV7-6 and TRBJ2-3 gives the whole variable domain GAGVSQSPRYKVTKRGQDVALRCDPISGHVSLYWYRQALGQGPEFLTYFNYEAQQDKSGLPNDRFSAERPEGSISTLTIQRTEQRDSAMYRCASSPRGSGTQYFGPGTRLTVL.

This chain connects TRBV6-6 to TRBJ1-5; no reliable D call. Germline V lookup: CDR1 MNHNY, CDR2 SVGAGI (reference sequence). There are 13 residues in the CDR3. The germline V and J ends were trimmed by 10 bases and 3 bases, with 13 bases remaining between them. The CDR3 sequence: CATRWGTNQPQHF. CDR3 DNA sequence: TGTGCCACCAGATGGGGTACCAATCAGCCCCAGCATTTT.

Ten or more counts support this clonotype. The chain recombines TRBV7-9 with TRBJ1-2, with D unclear. The CDR3 sequence is 12 residues long. Germline V gives CDR1 SEHNR, CDR2 FQNEAQ (reference sequence). The germline V and J ends were trimmed by 7 bases and 4 bases, with 10 bases remaining between them. CDR3 sequence reads: CASTTQGYGYTF. The CDR3 DNA reads as TGTGCCAGCACCACCCAAGGCTATGGCTACACCTTC.

This clonotype was seen repeatedly, ten times or more. The gene calls are TRBV30 and TRBJ1-1; D is unresolved. The CDR3 is 16 residues long. Trimming took 3 bases from V and 3 from J, leaving 20 bases between them. In germline, CDR1 is GTSNPN, CDR2 SVGIG (reference sequence). DNA for the CDR3: TGTGCCTGGAGAAACGGGCACCCCTCTTGGGACACTGAAGCTTTCTTT. This sequence encodes CAWRNGHPSWDTEAFF.

For this clonotype: It is likely a read error, because the conserved phenylalanine at the end of the CDR3 is missing. The rearrangement joins TRBV20-1 to TRBJ2-3; D unclear. The CDR3 spans 19 residues. The germline V gene encodes CDR1 DFQATT and CDR2 SNEGSKA (reference sequence). Trimming removed 4 bases from V and 0 bases from J, with 26 bases in between. The CDR3 region has the DNA TGCAGTGCTACTGCCGGGTCCTTGATTCTATTGGGGAGCACAGATACGCAGTATTAT. Amino acid sequence: CSATAGSLILLGSTDTQYY.